The next 11 T cell receptor beta chains were all read from a single sample in a study of preoperative IRX-2 immunotherapy in early breast cancer (dated 2019 in TCRdb). This specimen's treatment or condition label, interpreted: preoperative locoregional IRX-2 cytokine immunotherapy. Libraries were prepared through the immunoSEQ multiplex PCR assay. TCRdb retrieved this table from immuneACCESS and kept in-frame rearrangements only. Not all clones are present; in checked studies, unresolved V genes account for under half, and no reason is known for the remainder. This sample lists roughly 13,000 clones; approximately 91% were detected once. The ten largest account for roughly 30% of the sample. The specimen was obtained from a patient treated with IRX-2 immunotherapy. The receptors here all came from a human donor with breast cancer.

The chain uses TRBV11-3 and TRBJ1-3; D gene ambiguous. Between the trimmed V and J ends, which lost 4 bases and 0 bases, there was a span of 7 bases. The germline gives CDR1 SGHNT, CDR2 YENEEA. This CDR3 comprises 14 residues. DNA for the CDR3: TGTGCCAGCAGCTATGGCGGCTCTGGAAACACCATATATTTT. It is translated as CASSYGGSGNTIYF.

Here the CDR3 reads CASGETQYF. CDR3 sequence (DNA): TGTGCCAGCGGGGAGACCCAGTACTTC. The chain combines TRBV7-9 with TRBJ2-5, with D hard to call. The CDR3 has 9 amino acids. Trimming removed 8 bases from V and 5 bases from J, with 3 bases in between. Germline CDR1 is SEHNR and CDR2 is FQNEAQ (reference sequence).

J is TRBJ1-5 and V is TRBV29-1; D ambiguous. V was shortened by 6 bases and J by 6 bases, with 15 bases between the two germline ends. The CDR3 runs 13 residues. CDR1 is SQVTM and CDR2 is ANQGSEA in the germline V gene. DNA of the CDR3: TGCAGCGTCAGGCTCGGGGTTGCTCAGCCCCAGCATTTT. It codes for CSVRLGVAQPQHF.

This rearrangement joins TRBV7-2 to TRBJ1-1; 7 bases line up with TRBD1. Germline CDR1 is SGHTA and CDR2 is FQGNSA. The CDR3 runs to 17 residues. V gave up 6 bases and J gave up 6 bases; unmatched junction bases: 19. CDR3 bases: TGTGCCAGCAGGGTCCCAGCAGGGGGGTCGGCGGCGGCTGAAGCTTTCTTT. Residues: CASRVPAGGSAAAEAFF.

The V and J genes are TRBV29-1 and TRBJ1-1, with D hard to call. V was clipped by 4 bases and J by 5 bases, with 11 bases between them. The CDR3 runs to 12 residues. In germline, CDR1 is SQVTM, CDR2 ANQGSEA. The CDR3 DNA reads as TGCAGCGTTGTTGACCCAGGAACTGAAGCTTTCTTT. This gives the protein CSVVDPGTEAFF.

This chain joins TRBV7-8 and TRBJ1-1, with D hard to call. Germline V gives CDR1 SGHVS, CDR2 FQNEAQ. The germline V and J ends were trimmed by 7 bases and 11 bases, with 29 bases remaining between them. The CDR3 is 16 residues long. The CDR3 DNA is TGTGCCAGCAACGCGAAGGAGGCAGGCAGAGGAAAGGACGCTTTCTTT. Its translation: CASNAKEAGRGKDAFF.

The rearrangement links TRBV10-3 to TRBJ1-5, with D maybe TRBD1 (5 bases). Deletions cut 0 bases from V and 7 bases from J, with 16 bases between. From germline, CDR1 is ENHRY and CDR2 SYGVKD. The CDR3 is 16 residues long. In DNA, the CDR3 is TGTGCCATCAGTGAGTCGTTCCCGGGGGTCGTGCAGCCCCAGCATTTT. It specifies CAISESFPGVVQPQHF.

The rearrangement joins TRBV5-1 to TRBJ2-3; 10 bases map to TRBD2. Germline CDR1 and CDR2: SGHRS and YFSETQ. V shed 1 base and J 6 bases; nucleotides not matched to a gene: 5. The CDR3 contains 15 residues. This CDR3 is CASSLQRGGLDTQYF. DNA of the CDR3: TGCGCCAGCAGCTTGCAGCGGGGGGGGTTGGATACGCAGTATTTT.

The chain recombines TRBV6-1 with TRBJ2-5, with TRBD1 identical over 11 bases. V shed 6 bases and J 5 bases; nucleotides not matched to a gene: 8. This CDR3 has 15 amino acids. Per the germline V gene, CDR1 is MNHNS and CDR2 is SASEGT. The CDR3 DNA follows: TGTGCCAGCAGGCCAGTGGACAGGGGGCTGGAGACCCAGTACTTC. Translated: CASRPVDRGLETQYF.

V gene TRBV2 combines with J gene TRBJ2-5; the D gene is possibly TRBD2 (7 bases). The germline gives CDR1 SNHLY, CDR2 FYNNEI. The CDR3 totals 14 residues. Trimming removed 8 bases at V and 1 base at J, with 14 bases between. CDR3 protein: CASAGRGAQETQYF. CDR3 in DNA: TGTGCCAGCGCTGGACGGGGGGCCCAAGAGACCCAGTACTTC.

This clone was observed a single time. The gene calls are TRBV5-1 and TRBJ2-3, with D possibly TRBD2 on 5 matching bases. Germline CDR1 is SGHRS and CDR2 is YFSETQ. V lost 7 bases, J lost 2 bases, and 11 bases lay in between. This CDR3 is 13 amino acids long. For the CDR3, the DNA is TGCGCCAGCTGCTCCGGGGACACAGATACGCAGTATTTT. Protein product: CASCSGDTDTQYF.